A single sample is the source of the 20 T cell receptor beta chains below, sequenced in a study of blood T cell repertoires in COVID-19. The protocol was immunoSEQ multiplex PCR, while the TCRdb copy is restricted to in-frame clones and leaves out a portion. The sample includes about 210,000 clones, 81% of them seen just once. The sequenced sample consisted of PBMCs or T cells enriched from blood (not recorded which). The receptors here all came from a woman aged 50 to 60 with acute COVID-19.

The rearrangement joins TRBV10-3 to TRBJ2-1, with D possibly being TRBD1 (7 bases). This CDR3 spans 15 amino acids. V was pared by 0 bases and J by 9 bases, with 15 bases between. Germline CDR1 is ENHRY and CDR2 is SYGVKD. CDR3: CAISESTAQGGEQFF. CDR3 nucleotides: TGTGCCATCAGTGAGTCGACGGCCCAGGGGGGTGAGCAGTTCTTC.

This clone was seen only a few times. This chain uses TRBV6-5 with TRBJ1-5; 8 bases line up with TRBD1. The CDR3 is made up of 14 amino acids. V shed 10 bases, J shed 5 bases, and the junction held 10 bases outside the gene matches. The germline V gene has CDR1 MNHEY and CDR2 SVGAGI. The CDR3 coding sequence is TGTGCCACCTCGACGCAGGGGGCGGATCAGCCCCAGCATTTT. It yields the protein CATSTQGADQPQHF.

This clone was counted only a few times. The chain combines TRBV29-1 with TRBJ2-7, with TRBD1 identical over 7 bases. The junction had 10 bases not matched to a gene; V was cut back by 7 bases and J by 7 bases. Germline lookup yields CDR1 SQVTM and CDR2 ANQGSEA. The CDR3 covers 12 residues. The DNA of the CDR3 is TGCAGCGCGGGACAGATGGTGGATGAGCAGTACTTC. It specifies CSAGQMVDEQYF.

This clone was counted a single time. This sequence joins TRBV6-1 and TRBJ1-6, with D unclear. Germline loops: CDR1 MNHNS, CDR2 SASEGT. V was pared by 1 base and J by 9 bases, with 16 bases between. This CDR3 comprises 16 residues. The CDR3 DNA reads as TGTGCCAGCAGTGAAGTTGGTCTGGACTGGTTTTCACCCCTCCACTTT. As protein: CASSEVGLDWFSPLHF.

A few counts support this clone. The CDR3 coding sequence is TGTGCCAGCAGTGGACAGGGTTCCTCCTCTGGAAACACCATATATTTT. As protein: CASSGQGSSSGNTIYF. The chain is built from TRBV6-1 and TRBJ1-3; 7 nucleotides line up with TRBD1. The CDR3 loop spans 16 amino acids. Germline assignment: CDR1 MNHNS and CDR2 SASEGT. J gave up 0 bases and V 4 bases, and 6 bases lay outside the gene matches.

V gene TRBV7-3 combines with J gene TRBJ2-7, with 10 bases aligning to TRBD1. With 3 bases clipped from V and 4 bases from J, the junction kept 6 bases outside the gene matches. Germline V lookup: CDR1 SGHTA, CDR2 FQGTGA. This CDR3 is 15 amino acids long. This chain's CDR3 is CASSLGTGDRYEQYF. The CDR3 nucleotides are TGTGCCAGCAGCTTGGGGACAGGGGATCGGTACGAGCAGTACTTC.

The chain joins TRBV30 to TRBJ1-5; D possibly corresponds to TRBD1 (5 bases). The CDR3 is 14 residues long. CDR1 and CDR2 from the germline V gene are GTSNPN and SVGIG (reference sequence). V lost 2 bases and J 6 bases, leaving 14 bases between the germline ends. The CDR3 nucleotides are TGTGCCTGGAGTCAGGCAGGGTTGATTCAGCCCCAGCATTTT. This encodes CAWSQAGLIQPQHF. The full variable domain, rest sourced from reference TRBV30 and TRBJ1-5, is SQTIHQWPATLVQPVGSPLSLECTVEGTSNPNLYWYRQAAGRGLQLLFYSVGIGQISSEVPQNLSASRPQDRQFILSSKKLLLSDSGFYLCAWSQAGLIQPQHFGDGTRLSIL.

This clone was detected only a few times. The chain couples TRBV28 to TRBJ2-5; D not certain. V was clipped by 3 bases and J by 4 bases, with 9 bases between them. Germline V CDR1 and CDR2: MDHEN, SYDVKM. The CDR3 is 13 residues long. The chain's CDR3 is CASSFGLRETQYF. CDR3 DNA: TGTGCCAGCAGTTTCGGTCTGAGAGAGACCCAGTACTTC.

The table lists this clone with a few counts. The gene calls are TRBV14 and TRBJ1-5, with a weak D call TRBD1 (5 bases). Germline loops: CDR1 SGHDN, CDR2 FVKESK. The CDR3 sequence is 14 residues long. The V gene lost 1 base and the J gene lost 4 bases, with 8 bases spanning the gap. The chain's CDR3 is CASSQGGRNQPQHF. DNA of the CDR3: TGTGCCAGCAGCCAAGGGGGCAGAAATCAGCCCCAGCATTTT.

This chain uses TRBV6-2 or TRBV6-3 with TRBJ2-7, with 9 positions matching TRBD2. Germline lookup yields CDR1 MNHEY and CDR2 SVGEGT. With V trimmed by 0 bases and J by 9 bases, 9 bases remained unmatched. This CDR3 has 15 residues. CDR3 amino acids: CASSYSTSGEVVQYF. CDR3 nucleotide sequence: TGTGCCAGCAGTTACTCGACTAGCGGAGAAGTAGTGCAGTACTTC.

This clone was seen a single time. The rearrangement joins TRBV2 to TRBJ1-2, with TRBD1 as a possible D gene (5 bases). The V end lost 6 bases, the J end lost 4 bases, and 12 bases lay between the germline ends. Germline loops: CDR1 SNHLY, CDR2 FYNNEI. This CDR3 has 13 residues. DNA of the CDR3: TGTGCCAGCAGGGCAGTCGGGGGCTATGGCTACACCTTC. Protein product: CASRAVGGYGYTF.

This clone was observed a few times. The chain recombines TRBV7-9 with TRBJ1-4; 7 bases match TRBD1. This CDR3 has 15 amino acids. Looked up from germline, CDR1 is SEHNR and CDR2 is FQNEAQ (reference sequence). Trimming cost V 5 bases and J 8 bases; bases outside gene matches: 11. The CDR3 DNA sequence: TGTGCCAGCAGCCCCCAGACAGGGTTAAGGGAAAAACTGTTTTTT. This translates into CASSPQTGLREKLFF.

This chain connects TRBV7-2 to TRBJ1-5; weak D call: TRBD1 (6 bases). Per germline, CDR1 SGHTA and CDR2 FQGNSA. CDR3 length: 14 residues. Trimming left V 2 bases short and J 7 bases short, with 12 bases between. DNA of the CDR3: TGTGCCAGCAGCTTAAGATTTGGGGGCCAGCCCCAGCATTTT. Encoded protein: CASSLRFGGQPQHF.

The gene calls are TRBV28 and TRBJ1-6; D is unresolved. The CDR3 has 14 residues. V was cut by 3 bases and J by 7 bases, with 10 bases left in between. Per the germline V gene, CDR1 is MDHEN and CDR2 is SYDVKM. CDR3: CASSFEAGNSPLHF. For the CDR3, the DNA is TGTGCCAGCAGTTTCGAGGCCGGGAATTCACCCCTCCACTTT.

The rearrangement joins TRBV6-5 to TRBJ1-5; 7 bases align to TRBD1. The junction had 13 bases not matched to a gene; V was cut back by 8 bases and J by 6 bases. The CDR3 is made up of 15 amino acids. CDR1 MNHEY and CDR2 SVGAGI come from the germline V gene. CDR3 protein: CASRPSRGRSQPQHF. The DNA of the CDR3 is TGTGCCAGCCGGCCATCTAGGGGGCGCTCTCAGCCCCAGCATTTT.

The chain recombines TRBV24-1 with TRBJ1-2; 7 nucleotides match TRBD1. The trim removed 3 bases at V and 2 bases at J, leaving 8 bases unmatched. The germline V gene has CDR1 KGHDR and CDR2 SFDVKD. The CDR3 has 16 residues. In DNA, the CDR3 is TGTGCCACCAGTGATCCGACACAGGGGCTAAACTATGGCTACACCTTC. This translates into CATSDPTQGLNYGYTF.

The chain joins TRBV11-2 to TRBJ1-2, with D possibly being TRBD1 (5 bases). This CDR3 spans 13 amino acids. Germline lookup yields CDR1 SGHAT and CDR2 FQNNGV. V was cut by 5 bases and J by 4 bases, with 11 bases left in between. In DNA, the CDR3 is TGTGCCAGCAGCCAAGATAGGGGCTATGGCTACACCTTC. Protein product: CASSQDRGYGYTF.

CDR3 loop: CASTAGSGTDTQYF. DNA of the CDR3: TGTGCCAGCACGGCGGGTTCGGGCACAGATACGCAGTATTTT. V usage is TRBV2 and J usage is TRBJ2-3, with TRBD2 as a possible D gene (5 bases). Germline V lookup: CDR1 SNHLY, CDR2 FYNNEI. This CDR3 has 14 amino acids. With 7 bases removed from V and 1 base from J, the gap between germline ends came to 12 bases.

This clone was picked up a small number of times. The gene calls are TRBV15 and TRBJ1-5; D may be TRBD1 (6 bases). The germline gives CDR1 LNHNV, CDR2 YYDKDF (reference sequence). V shed 0 bases and J shed 6 bases, with 9 bases lying between them. The length of the CDR3 is 14 residues. CDR3 residues: CATSRDRGAQPQHF. CDR3 nucleotide sequence: TGTGCCACCAGCAGAGATCGGGGGGCTCAGCCCCAGCATTTT.

This chain links TRBV16 with TRBJ1-3, with D hard to call. The CDR3 runs 14 residues. V shed 5 bases and J shed 0 bases, with 8 bases lying between them. Germline CDR1 is KGHSY and CDR2 is FQNENV. CDR3 bases: TGTGCCAGCAGCGTACAGAGCTCTGGAAACACCATATATTTT. It yields the protein CASSVQSSGNTIYF.